This T cell receptor (beta chain) was sequenced for a study of OX40 agonist ivuxolimab in advanced cancers. Study-wide context: Patients were infused with ivuxolimab every 2 weeks at 0.01 to 10 mg/kg.

Study observations and caveats: CD4+ and CD8+ blood T cells expanded clonally by week 6 at 0.1 to 3.0 mg/kg. Partial responders receiving 0.1-3.0 mg/kg showed among the lowest clonal expansion.

Sequenced by immunoSEQ multiplex PCR; TCRdb stores in-frame clones only, minus some. Of about 40,000 clones detected, 86% appear once; the ten largest clones hold about 13%. This clone has just one count. What it binds is unknown. V was pared by 5 bases and J by 2 bases, with 8 bases of the junction left unmatched. The germline CDR1 and CDR2 sequences are SGDLS and YYNGEE. The CDR3 is made up of 15 amino acids. Any history of autoimmune disease or systemic immunosuppression disqualified patients. The specimen comprised CD4+ or CD8+ T cells sorted from blood, sampled in a trial of the OX40 agonist ivuxolimab. The chain recombines TRBV9 with TRBJ2-7, with TRBD1 matching over 9 bases. This receptor was identified in an adult with an advanced solid tumor such as melanoma, head and neck, liver or kidney cancer. The CDR3, as DNA: TGTGCCAGCAGTCTAACCGGGACAGGGACCTACGAGCAGTACTTC. Its translation is CASSLTGTGTYEQYF.